Following are 3 T cell receptor beta chains from one sample sequenced in a study of T cell responses to AZD1222 COVID-19 vaccine. Sequencing was performed with immunoSEQ multiplex PCR; in TCRdb, only in-frame clones are kept and a portion is missing. The data contain around 58,000 clones, 80% to 90% of them singletons. Material: peripheral blood, obtained 28 days after the second AZD1222 dose. All receptors come from an adult who received the AZD1222 COVID-19 vaccine.

This clone has just one count. The chain is built from TRBV2 and TRBJ1-4; TRBD1 matches at 8 bases. Germline loops: CDR1 SNHLY, CDR2 FYNNEI. The CDR3 length is 16 residues. Germline trimming cut 7 bases from V and 8 bases from J; bases unmatched to any gene: 15. The CDR3 loop reads CASNHPLDRVREKLFF. CDR3 sequence (DNA): TGTGCCAGCAACCACCCCTTGGACAGGGTTAGGGAAAAACTGTTTTTT.

The genes are TRBV5-4 and TRBJ2-7, with a weak D call TRBD2 (6 bases). This CDR3 has 15 amino acids. CDR1 and CDR2 (germline): SGHNT, YYREEE (reference sequence). Between the trimmed V and J ends, which lost 4 bases and 0 bases, there was a span of 14 bases. In nucleotides, the CDR3 is TGTGCCAGCAGCCGGGGTGCGGGAAGCTCCTACGAGCAGTACTTC. The encoded protein is CASSRGAGSSYEQYF.

This clone came up once. The chain has TRBV15 and TRBJ2-2; a possible D gene is TRBD2 (5 bases). V was clipped by 1 base and J by 2 bases, with 8 bases between them. CDR3 length: 15 amino acids. CDR1 is LNHNV and CDR2 is YYDKDF in the germline V gene (reference sequence). The CDR3 coding sequence is TGTGCCACCAGCAGAGCAAGACTAAACACCGGGGAGCTGTTTTTT. Amino acid sequence: CATSRARLNTGELFF.